Below are 15 T cell receptor beta chains sequenced from a single sample in a study of T cell repertoires in cytomegalovirus infection. TCRdb processed the reads anew with MiXCR; each CDR3 protein has one entry. The repertoire holds over 300,000 distinct CDR3 sequences, with under 20% as singletons. Material: PBMCs. The receptor set was obtained from a human donor in good health (CMV status not recorded). Some clones in this sample may be carry-over from other donors' samples.

In this sample, this clonotype turned up a few times. The rearrangement links TRBV10-3 to TRBJ1-6, with 8 bases fitting TRBD1. Losses at the gene ends were 10 bases for V and 6 bases for J; bases not matched to a gene: 5. CDR1 is ENHRY and CDR2 is SYGVKD in the germline V gene. The CDR3 has 13 residues. The chain's CDR3 is CATWTGSNSPLHF. The DNA of the CDR3 is TGTGCCACCTGGACAGGGAGTAATTCACCCCTCCACTTT.

This clonotype has a handful of counts. The chain has TRBV7-2 and TRBJ1-4, with a possible D match to TRBD1 (6 bases). Germline values: CDR1 SGHTA, CDR2 FQGNSA. CDR3 length equals 15 residues. Trimming stripped 2 bases from V and 7 bases from J, with 14 bases between. Here the CDR3 reads CASSLKPGVGEKLFF. In nucleotides, the CDR3 is TGTGCCAGCAGCTTAAAACCAGGGGTCGGTGAAAAACTGTTTTTT.

In its sample, this clonotype was seen a few times. The V call is TRBV27, the J call TRBJ2-7; 7 bases match TRBD1. V shed 8 bases and J 4 bases; nucleotides not matched to a gene: 14. There are 15 residues in the CDR3. The germline gives CDR1 MNHEY, CDR2 SMNVEV (reference sequence). The CDR3 nucleotides are TGTGCCAGCCGGTATACAGGGGCCGAGATTTACGAGCAGTACTTC. Protein product: CASRYTGAEIYEQYF.

This clonotype has more than one count but fewer than ten. The chain couples TRBV6-6 to TRBJ2-7; D ambiguous. The ends were cut back, 6 bases at V and 0 bases at J, with 12 bases in the middle. Germline CDR1 is MNHNY and CDR2 is SVGAGI (reference sequence). This CDR3 has 14 residues. This chain's CDR3 is CASRTAIPSYEQYF. As DNA, the CDR3 is TGTGCCAGCAGGACCGCAATACCCTCCTACGAGCAGTACTTC.

This chain joins TRBV5-5 and TRBJ2-3; 8 bases are a match to TRBD2. Germline-derived CDR1 and CDR2 are SGHKS and YYEKEE (reference sequence). The ends lost 4 bases at V and 5 bases at J; junction bases unmatched: 6. CDR3 size: 14 residues. The CDR3 nucleotides read TGTGCCAGCAGCACGCGGGGGGCGGGAGATACGCAGTATTTT. Encoded protein: CASSTRGAGDTQYF.

The genes are TRBV20-1 and TRBJ2-1, with a possible D match to TRBD2 (7 bases). CDR1 DFQATT and CDR2 SNEGSKA come from the germline V gene (reference sequence). CDR3 length: 15 amino acids. Trimming took off 0 bases at V and 2 bases at J, with 11 bases between the two ends. The CDR3 nucleotides are TGCAGTGCTAGAGAACGGGGGGCCCCCTACAATGAGCAGTTCTTC. This gives the protein CSARERGAPYNEQFF.

The sample holds many counts of this clonotype. V is TRBV7-9 and J is TRBJ1-2, with D perhaps TRBD1 (6 bases). CDR3 length: 16 residues. The germline V and J ends were trimmed by 4 bases and 4 bases, with 19 bases remaining between them. Germline CDR1 SEHNR, CDR2 FQNEAQ (reference sequence). CDR3 amino acids: CASSSPVGAATYGYTF. The CDR3 DNA sequence: TGTGCCAGCAGCTCCCCCGTGGGGGCCGCTACCTATGGCTACACCTTC.

V is TRBV29-1 and J is TRBJ2-7; D is perhaps TRBD1 (5 bases). Between the trimmed V and J ends, which lost 0 bases and 0 bases, there was a span of 9 bases. In germline, CDR1 is SQVTM, CDR2 ANQGSEA. There are 14 residues in the CDR3. For the CDR3, the DNA is TGCAGCGTTGAAGATCTCGACAGCTCCTACGAGCAGTACTTC. Residues: CSVEDLDSSYEQYF.

On this clonotype: At one of its ends the junction is not consistent with the germline gene, which may arise from a read error. This rearrangement joins TRBV12-3 or TRBV12-4 to TRBJ2-7; TRBD1 aligns across 8 bases. CDR3 size: 15 residues. The CDR3 region has the DNA TGTGCCAGCAGTTTAAGTGGACAGGGCTCCTTCGAGCAGTACTTC. It is translated as CASSLSGQGSFEQYF.

This clonotype was counted a few times. The gene calls are TRBV28 and TRBJ1-1, with D hard to call. Germline-derived CDR1 and CDR2 are MDHEN and SYDVKM. Trimming removed 2 bases from V and 8 bases from J, with 6 bases in between. This CDR3 spans 11 amino acids. The CDR3 DNA is TGTGCCAGCAGTTTAGGCAGGGAAGCTTTCTTT. Its protein is CASSLGREAFF.

The gene calls are TRBV6-6 and TRBJ1-4; TRBD1 aligns across 9 bases. This CDR3 contains 17 residues. Germline trimming cut 6 bases from V and 7 bases from J; bases unmatched to any gene: 15. Germline V gene lookup returns CDR1 MNHNY and CDR2 SVGAGI (reference sequence). CDR3 nucleotides: TGTGCCAGCAGAAAGACCTCACAGGGGGCTCTGGGTGAAAAACTGTTTTTT. This encodes CASRKTSQGALGEKLFF.

This clonotype was seen ten or more times. The chain has TRBV6-1 and TRBJ1-2; 8 nucleotides line up with TRBD1. V was pared by 6 bases and J by 7 bases, with 10 bases of the junction left unmatched. This CDR3 region has 14 residues. In germline, CDR1 is MNHNS, CDR2 SASEGT. CDR3 nucleotides: TGTGCCAGCAGCCGGGAGGACAGGGCTCGTGGCTACACCTTC. Translated, it gives CASSREDRARGYTF.

The genes are TRBV7-9 and TRBJ2-7; a weak D match, TRBD1 (5 bases). Germline-derived CDR1 and CDR2 are SEHNR and FQNEAQ (reference sequence). V lost 4 bases and J lost 3, with 16 bases in between. This CDR3 region has 15 residues. CDR3 nucleotide sequence: TGTGCCAGCAGCTCGCCAACGCGACAGTACTACGAGCAGTACTTC. This codes for CASSSPTRQYYEQYF.

This clonotype was detected many times. The chain carries TRBV7-2 and TRBJ2-3, with 8 bases fitting TRBD1. This CDR3 region has 17 residues. Per the germline V gene, CDR1 is SGHTA and CDR2 is FQGNSA. After removal of 5 bases from V and 6 bases from J, the junction contained 16 bases not matched to a gene. The CDR3 coding sequence is TGTGCCAGCAGCATAAGACCACCACAGGGGGTGGGCGATACGCAGTATTTT. It specifies CASSIRPPQGVGDTQYF. The variable domain in full, completed from reference TRBV7-2 and TRBJ2-3, reads GAGVSQSPSNKVTEKGKDVELRCDPISGHTALYWYRQSLGQGLEFLIYFQGNSAPDKSGLPSDRFSAERTGGSVSTLTIQRTQQEDSAVYLCASSIRPPQGVGDTQYFGPGTRLTVL.

This chain links TRBV6-5 with TRBJ1-6; D ambiguous. From germline, CDR1 is MNHEY and CDR2 SVGAGI. The length of the CDR3 is 13 residues. V lost 2 bases and J 9 bases, leaving 8 bases between the germline ends. The CDR3 DNA sequence: TGTGCCAGCAGTTACGGGGTCCGTTCACCCCTCCACTTT. This translates into CASSYGVRSPLHF.